Presented here are 25 T cell receptor beta chains from one specimen sequenced in a study of T-cell memory formation after mild COVID-19. From the 5' RACE reads, TCRdb called clonotypes with MiXCR, one entry per CDR3 protein. The repertoire holds 450,000 or so distinct CDR3 sequences, with about 23% as singletons. Input material: PBMCs or a T cell subset sorted from them (not recorded which). These receptors were obtained from an adult woman who had mild COVID-19 (a few samples of this study predate the infection). Cell type and time point are not known.

V and J are TRBV5-1 and TRBJ2-3, with 9 bases fitting TRBD2. Germline CDR1 is SGHRS and CDR2 is YFSETQ. After removal of 7 bases from V and 2 bases from J, the junction contained 5 bases not matched to a gene. The length of the CDR3 is 14 residues. This CDR3 is CASFSGSFTDTQYF. The CDR3 DNA sequence: TGCGCCAGCTTTAGCGGGAGTTTCACAGATACGCAGTATTTT.

The chain joins TRBV7-2 to TRBJ2-3; 7 bases match TRBD2. The trim removed 4 bases at V and 4 bases at J, leaving 14 bases unmatched. Germline lookup yields CDR1 SGHTA and CDR2 FQGNSA. The CDR3 covers 17 residues. DNA for the CDR3: TGTGCCAGCAGCTATCAAACGGGCCTAGCGGAAGCAGATACGCAGTATTTT. This gives the protein CASSYQTGLAEADTQYF.

The rearrangement links TRBV25-1 to TRBJ2-2, with D unresolved. CDR3 length equals 14 residues. Trimming cost V 6 bases and J 0 bases, with 8 bases left between them. The germline CDR1 and CDR2 sequences are MGHDK and SYGVNS. The CDR3 DNA is TGTGCCAGCAGCTCAGAATCGAACACCGGGGAGCTGTTTTTT. Translation gives CASSSESNTGELFF.

The rearrangement joins TRBV15 to TRBJ2-2; D remains ambiguous. CDR3 length: 14 amino acids. CDR1 is LNHNV, CDR2 YYDKDF, per germline (reference sequence). V lost 1 base and J 0 bases, leaving 3 bases between the germline ends. The CDR3 DNA reads as TGTGCCACCAGCAGAGGACCGAACACCGGGGAGCTGTTTTTT. Its translation: CATSRGPNTGELFF.

This clonotype was seen at least ten times. The gene calls are TRBV12-3 or TRBV12-4 and TRBJ2-7; 10 bases align to TRBD1. The CDR3 is 14 residues long. The V gene end was trimmed by 5 bases and the J gene end by 2 bases; junction bases not matched to a gene: 3. The CDR3 bases are TGTGCCAGCAGTATAGGACAGGGGGCCTACGAGCAGTACTTC. Protein product: CASSIGQGAYEQYF.

The chain is built from TRBV6-5 and TRBJ1-2, with D possibly matching TRBD1 (6 bases). The CDR3 runs to 15 residues. The V gene lost 5 bases and the J gene lost 5 bases, with 18 bases spanning the gap. Germline-derived CDR1 and CDR2 are MNHEY and SVGAGI. As DNA, the CDR3 is TGTGCCAGCAGTCGACAGGTCCCCACCTCTTATGGCTACACCTTC. Amino acid sequence: CASSRQVPTSYGYTF.

There are a few counts of this clonotype. The chain employs TRBV18 and TRBJ1-1; 7 bases line up with TRBD1. The J segment lost 1 base and the V segment lost 4 bases, leaving 3 bases of the junction unmatched. The length of the CDR3 is 14 residues. Germline V gene sequence: CDR1 KGHSH, CDR2 LQKENI. DNA for the CDR3: TGTGCCAGCTCACAGGGGGCGGGGAACACTGAAGCTTTCTTT. Translation: CASSQGAGNTEAFF.

The rearrangement joins TRBV6-2 or TRBV6-3 to TRBJ2-2; 9 nucleotides align to TRBD1. This CDR3 has 16 residues. Germline V CDR1 and CDR2: MNHEY, SVGEGT. With 3 bases clipped from V and 3 bases from J, the junction kept 5 bases outside the gene matches. The CDR3 sequence: CASSYTDRGDTGELFF. The CDR3 nucleotides read TGTGCCAGCAGTTATACGGACAGGGGTGACACCGGGGAGCTGTTTTTT.

This chain connects TRBV7-8 to TRBJ2-3; D may be TRBD1 (6 bases). There are 14 residues in the CDR3. Trimming took 7 bases from V and 3 from J, leaving 14 bases between them. Germline V gene lookup returns CDR1 SGHVS and CDR2 FQNEAQ. The CDR3 region has the DNA TGTGCCAGCACCTTTACAGGGATGACAGATACGCAGTATTTT. Its protein product is CASTFTGMTDTQYF.

This clonotype was recorded a few times. The chain combines TRBV5-1 with TRBJ2-3, with D perhaps TRBD1 (6 bases). V lost 4 bases and J 7 bases, leaving 19 bases between the germline ends. The CDR3 has 15 amino acids. Germline-derived CDR1 and CDR2 are SGHRS and YFSETQ. The CDR3 is CASSEPSGARNTQYF. The DNA of the CDR3 is TGCGCCAGCAGCGAGCCATCAGGGGCACGAAATACGCAGTATTTT.

V is TRBV7-3 and J is TRBJ2-1; no reliable D call. The CDR3 loop spans 15 amino acids. The V gene's germline CDR1 is SGHTA and CDR2 FQGTGA. The V and J ends lost 5 bases and 2 bases respectively, with 13 bases between them. The CDR3, as DNA: TGTGCCAGCAGCCCTGGGGTAGGCCCCTACAATGAGCAGTTCTTC. As protein: CASSPGVGPYNEQFF.

In its sample, this clonotype was seen a few times. The chain is built from TRBV21-1 and TRBJ1-3; the DNA was not compared with TRBD1, the D call given in the table. TRBV21-1 is marked as a pseudogene. This CDR3 spans 15 amino acids. The DNA of the CDR3 is TGTGCCAGCACTCCAGACGGACACTCTGGAAACACCATATATTTT. This encodes CASTPDGHSGNTIYF.

The V call is TRBV30, the J call TRBJ1-5; D not resolved. The CDR3 is made up of 13 amino acids. CDR1 is GTSNPN and CDR2 is SVGIG in the germline V gene (reference sequence). V dropped 2 bases and J dropped 3 bases, with 8 bases sitting between them. The CDR3 DNA sequence: TGTGCCTGGAGTCGCCAATTCAATCAGCCCCAGCATTTT. Amino acids: CAWSRQFNQPQHF.

This clonotype was observed a handful of times. This CDR3 is CASKLSGVYQETQYF. CDR3 sequence (DNA): TGTGCCAGCAAGTTGAGCGGAGTGTACCAAGAGACCCAGTACTTC. The V and J genes are TRBV5-5 and TRBJ2-5, with TRBD2 as a possible D gene (5 bases). The V gene lost 6 bases and the J gene lost 0 bases, with 15 bases spanning the gap. The CDR3 loop spans 15 amino acids. Germline V gene lookup returns CDR1 SGHKS and CDR2 YYEKEE (reference sequence).

V and J are TRBV20-1 and TRBJ1-4; D unclear. This CDR3 region has 15 residues. Deletions cut 0 bases from V and 5 bases from J, with 13 bases between. Per germline, CDR1 DFQATT and CDR2 SNEGSKA (reference sequence). Here the CDR3 reads CSARDLSRANEKLFF. The CDR3 bases are TGCAGTGCTAGAGATCTTAGCAGAGCAAATGAAAAACTGTTTTTT.

Only a few counts were recorded for this clonotype. The J gene is TRBJ2-4, the V gene TRBV7-6; 7 positions match TRBD1. The CDR3 totals 16 residues. CDR1 SGHVS and CDR2 FNYEAQ come from the germline V gene. The junction had 3 bases not matched to a gene; V was cut back by 1 base and J by 0 bases. CDR3 bases: TGTGCCAGCAGCTTAGGGGACAGCCTAGCCAAAAACATTCAGTACTTC. Protein sequence: CASSLGDSLAKNIQYF.

The chain carries TRBV7-2 and TRBJ2-5; no reliable D call. Trimming removed 6 bases at V and 2 bases at J, with 10 bases between. The CDR3 is 13 amino acids. Germline-derived CDR1 and CDR2 are SGHTA and FQGNSA. The CDR3 DNA reads as TGTGCCAGCAGAAGATCGGTTCAAGAGACCCAGTACTTC. This gives the protein CASRRSVQETQYF.

This sequence joins TRBV3-1 and TRBJ2-7; D could derive from TRBD1 or TRBD2 (5 bases each). The germline V gene has CDR1 LGHDT and CDR2 YNNKEL (reference sequence). The CDR3 loop spans 13 amino acids. V was cut by 8 bases and J by 7 bases, with 18 bases left in between. The CDR3 DNA follows: TGTGCCAGCCGTCCGGGACCCTCAGGGGAGCAGTACTTC. Amino acids: CASRPGPSGEQYF.

In its sample, this clonotype was seen many times. The chain carries TRBV20-1 and TRBJ2-1; 13 nucleotides line up with TRBD2. V dropped 1 base and J dropped 10; count of bases not matched to a gene: 7. Germline V gene data show CDR1 as DFQATT and CDR2 as SNEGSKA (reference sequence). CDR3 length: 15 residues. The CDR3 sequence: CSARALAGGPGEQFF. Written as DNA, the CDR3 is TGCAGTGCTAGAGCACTAGCGGGAGGGCCCGGGGAGCAGTTCTTC.

This rearrangement joins TRBV20-1 to TRBJ2-5; D assignment may be TRBD1 or TRBD2 (6 bases each). The CDR3 loop spans 14 amino acids. V lost 4 bases, J lost 2 bases, and 14 bases lay in between. The germline V gene has CDR1 DFQATT and CDR2 SNEGSKA (reference sequence). The CDR3 DNA is TGCAGTGCTACGAGGGGGGCGGGGCAAGAGACCCAGTACTTC. Amino acid sequence: CSATRGAGQETQYF.

This clonotype came up a few times. As DNA, the CDR3 is TGCGCCAGCAGCCAAGAACCAAGATCCGAGCAGTACTTC. Amino acid sequence: CASSQEPRSEQYF. The V gene is TRBV4-3, the J gene TRBJ2-7; D remains unclear. The V and J ends lost 0 bases and 6 bases respectively, with 9 bases between them. Germline CDR1 is LGHNA and CDR2 is YSLEER. The CDR3 extends over 13 amino acids.

This clonotype occurred many times. This chain joins TRBV5-1 and TRBJ2-3; 7 bases match TRBD2. After removal of 1 base from V and 0 bases from J, the junction contained 5 bases not matched to a gene. CDR3 size: 16 residues. Germline values: CDR1 SGHRS, CDR2 YFSETQ. CDR3 DNA: TGCGCCAGCAGCTTGTGGGCGGGGGTGAGCACAGATACGCAGTATTTT. It encodes CASSLWAGVSTDTQYF.

The V gene is TRBV20-1, the J gene TRBJ2-6, with D hard to call. Germline V gene sequence: CDR1 DFQATT, CDR2 SNEGSKA (reference sequence). This CDR3 is built from 14 residues. V lost 6 bases to trimming and J lost 0 bases, with 9 bases between them. The CDR3, as DNA: TGCAGTGCCTTACAGAGCTCTGGGGCCAACGTCCTGACTTTC. This translates into CSALQSSGANVLTF.

This chain connects TRBV24-1 to TRBJ2-2; 9 nucleotides line up with TRBD1. The V segment lost 2 bases and the J segment 6 bases; nucleotides outside the gene matches: 3. Germline lookup yields CDR1 KGHDR and CDR2 SFDVKD. The CDR3 has 15 residues. CDR3 nucleotide sequence: TGTGCCACCAGTGATTGGGGACAGGGTTCCGGGGAGCTGTTTTTT. Translation gives CATSDWGQGSGELFF.

The chain couples TRBV6-8 to TRBJ2-5, with TRBD1 matching over 10 bases. CDR3 length: 14 amino acids. CDR1 is MNHGY, CDR2 SAAAGT, per germline. Germline trimming cut 7 bases from V and 2 bases from J; bases unmatched to any gene: 4. CDR3 in DNA: TGTGCCAGCACCGGACAGGGGGATCAAGAGACCCAGTACTTC. Translating it yields CASTGQGDQETQYF.